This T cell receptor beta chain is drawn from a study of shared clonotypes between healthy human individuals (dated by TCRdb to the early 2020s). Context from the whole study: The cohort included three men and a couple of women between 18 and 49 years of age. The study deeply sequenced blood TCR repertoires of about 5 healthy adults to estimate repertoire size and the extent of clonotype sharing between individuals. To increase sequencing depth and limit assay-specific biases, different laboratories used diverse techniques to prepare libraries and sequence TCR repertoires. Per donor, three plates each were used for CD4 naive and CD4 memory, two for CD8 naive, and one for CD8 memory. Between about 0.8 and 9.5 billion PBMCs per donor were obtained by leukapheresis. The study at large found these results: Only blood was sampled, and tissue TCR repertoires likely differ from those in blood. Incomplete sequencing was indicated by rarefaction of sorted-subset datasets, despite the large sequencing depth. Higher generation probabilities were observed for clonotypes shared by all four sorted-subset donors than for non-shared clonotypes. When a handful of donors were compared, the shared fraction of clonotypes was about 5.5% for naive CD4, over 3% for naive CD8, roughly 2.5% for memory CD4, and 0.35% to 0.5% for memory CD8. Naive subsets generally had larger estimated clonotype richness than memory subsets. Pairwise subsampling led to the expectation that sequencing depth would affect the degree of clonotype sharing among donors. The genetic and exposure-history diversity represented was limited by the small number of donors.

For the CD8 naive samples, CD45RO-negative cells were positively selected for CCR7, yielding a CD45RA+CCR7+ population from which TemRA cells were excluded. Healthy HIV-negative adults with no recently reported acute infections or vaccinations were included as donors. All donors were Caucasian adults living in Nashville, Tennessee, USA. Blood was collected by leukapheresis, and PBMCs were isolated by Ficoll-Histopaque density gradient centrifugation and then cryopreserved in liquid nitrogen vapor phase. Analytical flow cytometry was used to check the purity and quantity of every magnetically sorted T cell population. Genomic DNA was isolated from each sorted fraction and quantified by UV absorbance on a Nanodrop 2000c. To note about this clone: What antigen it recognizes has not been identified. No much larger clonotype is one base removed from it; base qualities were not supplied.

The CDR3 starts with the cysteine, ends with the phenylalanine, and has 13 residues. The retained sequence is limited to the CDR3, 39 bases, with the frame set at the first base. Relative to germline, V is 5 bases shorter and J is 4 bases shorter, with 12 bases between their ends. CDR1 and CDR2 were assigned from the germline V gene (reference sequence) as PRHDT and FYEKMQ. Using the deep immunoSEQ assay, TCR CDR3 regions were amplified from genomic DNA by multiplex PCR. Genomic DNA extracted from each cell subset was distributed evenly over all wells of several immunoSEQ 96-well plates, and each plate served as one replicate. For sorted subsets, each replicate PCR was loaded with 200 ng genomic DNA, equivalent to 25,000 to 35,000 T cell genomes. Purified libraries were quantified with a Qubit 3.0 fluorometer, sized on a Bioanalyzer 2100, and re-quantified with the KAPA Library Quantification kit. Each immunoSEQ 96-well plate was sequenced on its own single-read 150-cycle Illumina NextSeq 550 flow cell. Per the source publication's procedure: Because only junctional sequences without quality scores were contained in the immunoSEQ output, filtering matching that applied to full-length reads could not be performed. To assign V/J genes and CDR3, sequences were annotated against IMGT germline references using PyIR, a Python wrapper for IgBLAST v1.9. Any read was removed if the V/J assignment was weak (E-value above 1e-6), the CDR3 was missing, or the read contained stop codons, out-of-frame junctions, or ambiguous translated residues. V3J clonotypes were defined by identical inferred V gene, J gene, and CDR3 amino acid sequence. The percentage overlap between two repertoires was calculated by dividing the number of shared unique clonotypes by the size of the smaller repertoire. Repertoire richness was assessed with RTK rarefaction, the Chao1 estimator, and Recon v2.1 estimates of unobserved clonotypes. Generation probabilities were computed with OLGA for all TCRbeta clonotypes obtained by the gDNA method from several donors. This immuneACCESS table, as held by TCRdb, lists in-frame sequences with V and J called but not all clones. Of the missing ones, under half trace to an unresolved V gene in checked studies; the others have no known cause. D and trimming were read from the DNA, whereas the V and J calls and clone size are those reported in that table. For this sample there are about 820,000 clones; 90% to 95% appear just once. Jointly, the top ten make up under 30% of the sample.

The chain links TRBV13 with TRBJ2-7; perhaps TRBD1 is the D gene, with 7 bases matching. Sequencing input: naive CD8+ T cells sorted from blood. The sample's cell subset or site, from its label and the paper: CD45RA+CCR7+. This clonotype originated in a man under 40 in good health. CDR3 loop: CASSPGGPYEQYF. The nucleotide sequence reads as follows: TGTGCCAGCAGCCCAGGGGGGCCGTACGAGCAGTACTTC.